This TCR beta chain was documented in a study of blood T cells in healthy people across ages. Study observations and caveats: Older age coincided with a roughly linear decline in TCR beta diversity per million T cells.

This CDR3 has 16 residues. Together with a sample-barcoded 5' primer, a J-beta primer mix was included in a second PCR lasting 7 to 11 cycles. TCRdb fed the 5' RACE reads into MiXCR, producing one record per CDR3 protein. Here the sample spans 710,000 or so distinct CDR3 sequences, roughly 32% being singletons. The table lists this clonotype with a few counts. Its antigen remains unknown. Germline and junction disagree at one end, which may indicate a read error. The sequenced sample consisted of blood. The TCR was taken from a woman aged 80 or older in good health. This chain uses TRBV12-3 or TRBV12-4 with TRBJ2-3; TRBD1 aligns across 8 bases. This chain's CDR3 is CASRKQGARATDAQYF. The DNA for the CDR3 is TGTGCCAGCAGGAAGCAGGGGGCGCGGGCAACAGATGCGCAGTATTTT.